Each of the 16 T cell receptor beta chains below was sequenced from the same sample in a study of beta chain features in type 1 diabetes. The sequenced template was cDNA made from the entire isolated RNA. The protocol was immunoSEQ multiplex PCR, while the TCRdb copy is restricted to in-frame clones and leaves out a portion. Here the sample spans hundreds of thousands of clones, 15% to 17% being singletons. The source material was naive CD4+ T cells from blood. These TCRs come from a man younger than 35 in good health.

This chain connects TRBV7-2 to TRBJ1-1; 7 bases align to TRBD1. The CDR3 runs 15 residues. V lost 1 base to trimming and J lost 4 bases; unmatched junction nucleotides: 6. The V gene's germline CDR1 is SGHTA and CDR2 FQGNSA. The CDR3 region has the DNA TGTGCCAGCAGCTTAGACAGGGGAGCAGGCACTGAAGCTTTCTTT. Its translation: CASSLDRGAGTEAFF.

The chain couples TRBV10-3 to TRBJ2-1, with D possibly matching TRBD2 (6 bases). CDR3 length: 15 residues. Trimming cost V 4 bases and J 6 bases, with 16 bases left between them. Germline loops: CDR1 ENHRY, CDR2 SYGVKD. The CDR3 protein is CAISGGGAEGNEQFF. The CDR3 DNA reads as TGTGCCATCAGTGGCGGAGGGGCGGAGGGCAATGAGCAGTTCTTC.

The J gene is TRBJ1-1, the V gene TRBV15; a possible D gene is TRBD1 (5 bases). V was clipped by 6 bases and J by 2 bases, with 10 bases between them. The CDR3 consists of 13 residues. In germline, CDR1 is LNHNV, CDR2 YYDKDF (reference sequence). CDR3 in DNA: TGTGCCACCAGAGGGGAGGGAAACACTGAAGCTTTCTTT. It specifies CATRGEGNTEAFF.

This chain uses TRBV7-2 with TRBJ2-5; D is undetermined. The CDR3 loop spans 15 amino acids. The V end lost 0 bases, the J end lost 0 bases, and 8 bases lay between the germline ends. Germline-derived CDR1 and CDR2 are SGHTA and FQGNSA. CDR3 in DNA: TGTGCCAGCAGCTTAGCGGTAAAGTACCAAGAGACCCAGTACTTC. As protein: CASSLAVKYQETQYF.

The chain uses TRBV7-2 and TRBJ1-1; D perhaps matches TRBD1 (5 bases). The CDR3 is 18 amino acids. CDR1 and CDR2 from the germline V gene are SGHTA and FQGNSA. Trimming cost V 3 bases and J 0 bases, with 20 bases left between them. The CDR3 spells CASSFLVARGGMNTEAFF. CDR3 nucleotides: TGTGCCAGCAGCTTTTTAGTGGCAAGGGGCGGGATGAACACTGAAGCTTTCTTT. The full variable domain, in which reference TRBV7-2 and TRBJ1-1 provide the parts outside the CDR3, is GAGVSQSPSNKVTEKGKDVELRCDPISGHTALYWYRQSLGQGLEFLIYFQGNSAPDKSGLPSDRFSAERTGGSVSTLTIQRTQQEDSAVYLCASSFLVARGGMNTEAFFGQGTRLTVV.

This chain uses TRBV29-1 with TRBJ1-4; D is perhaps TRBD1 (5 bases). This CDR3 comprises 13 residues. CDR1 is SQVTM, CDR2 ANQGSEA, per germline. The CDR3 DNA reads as TGCAGTGCTCGGCGGGGGACGAATGAAAAACTGTTTTTT. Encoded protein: CSARRGTNEKLFF. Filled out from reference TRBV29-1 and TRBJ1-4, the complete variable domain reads SAVISQKPSRDICQRGTSLTIQCQVDSQVTMMFWYRQQPGQSLTLIATANQGSEATYESGFVIDKFPISRPNLTFSTLTVSNMSPEDSSIYLCSARRGTNEKLFFGSGTQLSVL.

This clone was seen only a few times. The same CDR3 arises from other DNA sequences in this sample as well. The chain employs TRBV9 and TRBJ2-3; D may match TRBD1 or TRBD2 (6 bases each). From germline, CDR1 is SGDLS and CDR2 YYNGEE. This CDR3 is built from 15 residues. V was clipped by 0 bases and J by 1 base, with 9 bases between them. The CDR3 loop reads CASSVAGAGTDTQYF. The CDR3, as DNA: TGTGCCAGCAGCGTAGCGGGGGCGGGCACAGATACGCAGTATTTT.

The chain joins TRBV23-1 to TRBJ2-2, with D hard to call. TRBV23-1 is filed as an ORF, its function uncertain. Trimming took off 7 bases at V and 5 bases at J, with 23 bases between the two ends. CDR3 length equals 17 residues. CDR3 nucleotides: TGCGCCAGCACTCCACTAAGTGGGCCCGACGGGACCGGGGAGCTGTTTTTT. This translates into CASTPLSGPDGTGELFF.

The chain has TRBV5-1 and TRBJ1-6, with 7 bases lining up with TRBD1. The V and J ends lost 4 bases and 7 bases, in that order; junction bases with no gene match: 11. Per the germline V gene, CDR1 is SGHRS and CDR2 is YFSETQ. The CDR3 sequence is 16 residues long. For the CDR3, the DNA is TGCGCCAGCAGCGTACTAAACAGGGGAGCGAATTCACCCCTCCACTTT. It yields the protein CASSVLNRGANSPLHF.

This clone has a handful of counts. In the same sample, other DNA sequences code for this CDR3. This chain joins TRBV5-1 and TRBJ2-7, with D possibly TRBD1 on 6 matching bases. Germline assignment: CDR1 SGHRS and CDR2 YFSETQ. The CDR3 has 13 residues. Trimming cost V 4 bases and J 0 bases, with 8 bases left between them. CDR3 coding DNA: TGCGCCAGCAGCCGGGACATCTCCTACGAGCAGTACTTC. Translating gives CASSRDISYEQYF.

CDR3 in amino acids: CASSPGGQGAQNEQFF. The CDR3 DNA sequence: TGCGCCAGCAGCCCAGGTGGACAGGGGGCTCAGAATGAGCAGTTCTTC. The gene calls are TRBV5-1 and TRBJ2-1; 11 bases fit TRBD1. This CDR3 has 16 residues. V lost 4 bases to trimming and J lost 7 bases; unmatched junction nucleotides: 10. Germline loops: CDR1 SGHRS, CDR2 YFSETQ.

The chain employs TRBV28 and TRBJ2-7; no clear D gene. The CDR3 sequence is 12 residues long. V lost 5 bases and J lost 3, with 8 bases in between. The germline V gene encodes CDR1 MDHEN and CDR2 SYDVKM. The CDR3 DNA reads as TGTGCCAGCAGTCAAGACTTCTACGAGCAGTACTTC. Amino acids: CASSQDFYEQYF.

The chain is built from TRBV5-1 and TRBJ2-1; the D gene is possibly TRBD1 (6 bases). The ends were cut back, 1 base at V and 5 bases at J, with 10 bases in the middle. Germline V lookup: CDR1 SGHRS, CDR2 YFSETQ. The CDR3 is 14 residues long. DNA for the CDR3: TGCGCCAGCAGCTTGCAAGGACAGAACAATGAGCAGTTCTTC. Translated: CASSLQGQNNEQFF.

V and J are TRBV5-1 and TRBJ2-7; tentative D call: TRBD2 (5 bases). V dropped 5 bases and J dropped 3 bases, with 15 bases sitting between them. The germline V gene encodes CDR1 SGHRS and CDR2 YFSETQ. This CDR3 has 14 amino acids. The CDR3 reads CASSPGGQHYEQYF. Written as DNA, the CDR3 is TGCGCCAGCAGTCCCGGCGGGCAGCACTACGAGCAGTACTTC.

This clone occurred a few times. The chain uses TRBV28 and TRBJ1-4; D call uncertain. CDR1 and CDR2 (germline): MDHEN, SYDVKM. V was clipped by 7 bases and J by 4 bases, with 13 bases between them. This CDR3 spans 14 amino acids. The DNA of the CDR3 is TGTGCCAGCATTATGGGGAGAAGTAATGAAAAACTGTTTTTT. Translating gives CASIMGRSNEKLFF.

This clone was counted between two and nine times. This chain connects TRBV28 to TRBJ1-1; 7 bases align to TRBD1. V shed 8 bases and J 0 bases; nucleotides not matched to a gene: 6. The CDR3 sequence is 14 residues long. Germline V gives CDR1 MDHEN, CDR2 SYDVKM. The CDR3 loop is CASGRDRVNTEAFF. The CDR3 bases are TGTGCCAGCGGCCGGGACAGAGTGAACACTGAAGCTTTCTTT.